This paragraph covers one T cell receptor beta chain sequence. These data belong to a study of blood T cell repertoires in COVID-19. CDR3 length: 14 residues. In germline, CDR1 is DFQATT, CDR2 SNEGSKA (reference sequence). Trimming stripped 3 bases from V and 3 bases from J, with 12 bases between. Produced via immunoSEQ multiplex PCR; TCRdb's table is partial and in-frame only. The repertoire has roughly 140,000 clones, around 74% of them found once; the top ten carry 3.7%. Sequenced material: peripheral blood. The chain carries TRBV20-1 and TRBJ1-5; D perhaps matches TRBD1 (5 bases). This receptor was obtained from a woman of 80 years or more with acute or convalescent COVID-19. The CDR3 spells CSASRGGNNQPQHF. CDR3 coding DNA: TGCAGTGCTAGTAGGGGAGGGAACAATCAGCCCCAGCATTTT.